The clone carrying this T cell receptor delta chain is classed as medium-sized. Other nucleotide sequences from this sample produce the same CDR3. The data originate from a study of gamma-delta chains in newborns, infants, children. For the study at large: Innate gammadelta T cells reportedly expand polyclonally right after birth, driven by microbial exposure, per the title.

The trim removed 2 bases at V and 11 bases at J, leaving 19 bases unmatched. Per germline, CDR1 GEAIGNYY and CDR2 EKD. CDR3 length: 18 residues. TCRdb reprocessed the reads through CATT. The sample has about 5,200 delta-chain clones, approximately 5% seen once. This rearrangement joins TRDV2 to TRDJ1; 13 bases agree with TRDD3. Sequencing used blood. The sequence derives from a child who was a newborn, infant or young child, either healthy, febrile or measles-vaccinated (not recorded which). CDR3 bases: TGTGCCTGTGACATGATCAAACCTGACTGGGGGATACGCGACCGCCTCATCTTT. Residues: CACDMIKPDWGIRDRLIF.